This passage covers 22 T cell receptor beta chains from one sample sequenced in a study of cytomegalovirus exposure and HLA in healthy donors. This PCR relied on a set of 60 Vbeta primers and 13 Jbeta primers. Sequencing was performed with immunoSEQ multiplex PCR; in TCRdb, only in-frame clones are kept and a portion is missing. The sample yields tens of thousands of clones, about 77% seen once. Source material: PBMCs. These receptors all stem from a male donor in good health and CMV-seropositive.

This clone is labeled medium-sized. This sequence joins TRBV28 and TRBJ1-2; 7 bases fit TRBD1. The CDR3 consists of 14 residues. CDR1 is MDHEN, CDR2 SYDVKM, per germline. The V segment lost 7 bases and the J segment 1 base; nucleotides outside the gene matches: 6. In DNA, the CDR3 is TGTGCCAGCATTCGGGACAGTTTTAACTATGGCTACACCTTC. Translation: CASIRDSFNYGYTF.

The chain carries TRBV5-6 and TRBJ2-7; 10 nucleotides align to TRBD2. The CDR3 runs 17 residues. Germline V gene sequence: CDR1 SGHDT, CDR2 YYEEEE. V lost 0 bases to trimming and J lost 2 bases; unmatched junction nucleotides: 8. The CDR3: CASSLAPSSGSPYEQYF. CDR3 DNA: TGTGCCAGCAGCTTGGCTCCGTCTAGCGGGAGCCCCTACGAGCAGTACTTC.

This sequence joins TRBV7-2 and TRBJ2-3; 9 bases match TRBD1. CDR3 length: 15 residues. Germline values: CDR1 SGHTA, CDR2 FQGNSA. The V segment lost 5 bases and the J segment 1 base; nucleotides outside the gene matches: 4. The CDR3 here is CASSQDRGGTDTQYF. DNA for the CDR3: TGTGCCAGCAGCCAGGACAGGGGTGGCACAGATACGCAGTATTTT.

The V call is TRBV19, the J call TRBJ2-7, with D possibly TRBD2 on 5 matching bases. Germline CDR1 is LNHDA and CDR2 is SQIVND (reference sequence). The V gene lost 5 bases and the J gene lost 5 bases, with 19 bases spanning the gap. CDR3 size: 15 residues. The CDR3 DNA reads as TGTGCCAGTAGTTCCCGGACTTCGACCCCGCACGAGCAGTACTTC. As protein: CASSSRTSTPHEQYF. Filled out from reference TRBV19 and TRBJ2-7, the complete variable domain reads DGGITQSPKYLFRKEGQNVTLSCEQNLNHDAMYWYRQDPGQGLRLIYYSQIVNDFQKGDIAEGYSVSREKKESFPLTVTSAQKNPTAFYLCASSSRTSTPHEQYFGPGTRLTVT.

This chain connects TRBV27 to TRBJ1-1; tentatively, D is TRBD1 (6 bases). V gave up 6 bases and J gave up 3 bases, with 20 bases separating them. The CDR3 loop spans 16 amino acids. CDR1 and CDR2 from the germline V gene are MNHEY and SMNVEV (reference sequence). Written as DNA, the CDR3 is TGTGCCAGCAGAGATTCAAAGGGGGGGAGGTACACTGAAGCTTTCTTT. Translation gives CASRDSKGGRYTEAFF.

This clone was found once. V usage is TRBV7-9 and J usage is TRBJ2-7, with 9 bases fitting TRBD2. The germline gives CDR1 SEHNR, CDR2 FQNEAQ (reference sequence). Trimming took 1 base from V and 4 from J; bases not matched to a gene: 5. This CDR3 is 15 amino acids long. In DNA, the CDR3 is TGTGCCAGCAGCTTAGGGGTTAGCGGGAGTTACGAGCAGTACTTC. Residues: CASSLGVSGSYEQYF.

This clone was recorded a few times. The J gene is TRBJ1-5, the V gene TRBV6-1, with TRBD1 identical over 7 bases. CDR1 is MNHNS, CDR2 SASEGT, per germline. The CDR3 covers 15 residues. V was pared by 3 bases and J by 2 bases, with 4 bases of the junction left unmatched. The CDR3 is CASSDFTGGNQPQHF. The CDR3, as DNA: TGTGCCAGCAGTGACTTTACAGGGGGCAATCAGCCCCAGCATTTT.

This clone was found a few times. The chain employs TRBV27 and TRBJ2-1, with 10 bases matching TRBD2. The CDR3 has 19 residues. V lost 1 base and J lost 0; bases outside the gene matches: 9. Looked up from germline, CDR1 is MNHEY and CDR2 is SMNVEV (reference sequence). In nucleotides, the CDR3 is TGTGCCAGCAGTTTATTCGCTAGCGGGAGCCTTTCCTCCTACAATGAGCAGTTCTTC. Amino acids: CASSLFASGSLSSYNEQFF.

This clone occurred a few times. CDR3 amino acids: CASSQVAGPYEQYF. CDR3 bases: TGCGCCAGCAGCCAGGTAGCGGGTCCTTACGAGCAGTACTTC. The V gene is TRBV4-1, the J gene TRBJ2-7, with 7 bases fitting TRBD2. Germline V gene data show CDR1 as MGHRA and CDR2 as YSYEKL. The CDR3 sequence is 14 residues long. V was clipped by 3 bases and J by 4 bases; unmatched bases: 6.

This rearrangement joins TRBV4-1 to TRBJ2-6, with 9 bases matching TRBD1. V shed 1 base, J shed 3 bases, and the junction held 7 bases outside the gene matches. This CDR3 spans 18 amino acids. Germline V gives CDR1 MGHRA, CDR2 YSYEKL. CDR3 amino acids: CASSQVGQGLGGANVLTF. For the CDR3, the DNA is TGCGCCAGCAGCCAAGTAGGACAGGGGTTGGGTGGGGCCAACGTCCTGACTTTC.

This sequence joins TRBV28 and TRBJ1-2, with 9 bases aligning to TRBD1. This CDR3 has 12 residues. Per germline, CDR1 MDHEN and CDR2 SYDVKM. V was pared by 8 bases and J by 7 bases, with 5 bases of the junction left unmatched. CDR3 sequence reads: CASSQGAVGYTF. CDR3 nucleotide sequence: TGTGCCAGCTCACAGGGGGCGGTTGGCTACACCTTC.

The chain has TRBV7-2 and TRBJ2-7; tentative D call: TRBD1 (5 bases). Germline V gene lookup returns CDR1 SGHTA and CDR2 FQGNSA. Trimming removed 5 bases from V and 1 base from J, with 12 bases in between. The CDR3 consists of 14 residues. CDR3 bases: TGTGCCAGCAGCAAAGGGGCAGGGTCCTACGAGCAGTACTTC. Protein: CASSKGAGSYEQYF. The full variable domain, in which reference TRBV7-2 and TRBJ2-7 provide the parts outside the CDR3, is GAGVSQSPSNKVTEKGKDVELRCDPISGHTALYWYRQSLGQGLEFLIYFQGNSAPDKSGLPSDRFSAERTGGSVSTLTIQRTQQEDSAVYLCASSKGAGSYEQYFGPGTRLTVT.

The CDR3 loop is CASSHGGPGAYGYTF. The DNA for the CDR3 is TGTGCCAGCAGCCATGGCGGCCCTGGTGCCTATGGCTACACCTTC. The chain combines TRBV14 with TRBJ1-2; D is ambiguous. The CDR3 has 15 residues. Per the germline V gene, CDR1 is SGHDN and CDR2 is FVKESK. V shed 3 bases and J shed 4 bases, with 15 bases lying between them.

The V gene is TRBV5-4, the J gene TRBJ2-7, with 8 bases lining up with TRBD2. The CDR3 has 14 residues. With 0 bases clipped from V and 3 bases from J, the junction kept 2 bases outside the gene matches. Per germline, CDR1 SGHNT and CDR2 YYREEE (reference sequence). The CDR3 loop reads CASSLAGTSYEQYF. As DNA, the CDR3 is TGTGCCAGCAGCTTGGCCGGGACTAGCTACGAGCAGTACTTC.

This chain uses TRBV18 with TRBJ2-6; 10 nucleotides line up with TRBD1. V was pared by 4 bases and J by 0 bases, with 3 bases of the junction left unmatched. Germline loops: CDR1 KGHSH, CDR2 LQKENI. The CDR3 has 17 amino acids. CDR3 sequence (DNA): TGTGCCAGCTCACGGGGACAGGGGTACTCTGGGGCCAACGTCCTGACTTTC. This sequence encodes CASSRGQGYSGANVLTF.

The rearrangement links TRBV29-1 to TRBJ2-4; D unclear. Trimming took off 6 bases at V and 3 bases at J, with 18 bases between the two ends. The germline gives CDR1 SQVTM, CDR2 ANQGSEA. The CDR3 is 15 residues long. This CDR3 is CSVGYLTENKNIQYF. CDR3 DNA sequence: TGCAGCGTCGGGTACCTGACCGAAAACAAAAACATTCAGTACTTC.

The chain uses TRBV6-5 and TRBJ2-7; 7 bases match TRBD1. This CDR3 contains 15 residues. Germline values: CDR1 MNHEY, CDR2 SVGAGI. The V gene end was trimmed by 0 bases and the J gene end by 2 bases; junction bases not matched to a gene: 4. The CDR3 nucleotides are TGTGCCAGCAGTTACTCTAGTCAGGGGGCCTACGAGCAGTACTTC. Protein product: CASSYSSQGAYEQYF.

This chain links TRBV5-6 with TRBJ2-2; 11 nucleotides agree with TRBD1. Germline CDR1 and CDR2: SGHDT and YYEEEE. The CDR3 is 14 residues long. J lost 6 bases, V lost 7 bases, and 5 bases had no gene match. The CDR3 loop is CASCGTGGAGELFF. As DNA, the CDR3 is TGTGCCAGCTGCGGGACAGGGGGAGCCGGGGAGCTGTTTTTT.

The V and J genes are TRBV9 and TRBJ2-7, with 11 bases aligning to TRBD2. This CDR3 has 17 residues. J gave up 4 bases and V 1 base, and 10 bases lay outside the gene matches. From germline, CDR1 is SGDLS and CDR2 YYNGEE. Written as DNA, the CDR3 is TGTGCCAGCAGCGTAATAAGCGCAAGGACTAGCGGGTACGAGCAGTACTTC. Residues: CASSVISARTSGYEQYF.

The chain recombines TRBV5-1 with TRBJ2-7, with 8 bases identical to TRBD2. This CDR3 region has 20 residues. Germline lookup yields CDR1 SGHRS and CDR2 YFSETQ. The trim removed 2 bases at V and 2 bases at J, leaving 21 bases unmatched. The DNA for the CDR3 is TGCGCCAGCAGCTTACGAGGGGGGTTCTCGGTTGCGGGGGGAACCTACGAGCAGTACTTC. The encoded protein is CASSLRGGFSVAGGTYEQYF.

This chain links TRBV15 with TRBJ2-3; D gene ambiguous. The CDR3 totals 15 residues. Trimming took off 0 bases at V and 3 bases at J, with 10 bases between the two ends. The germline V gene encodes CDR1 LNHNV and CDR2 YYDKDF (reference sequence). CDR3 coding DNA: TGTGCCACCAGCAGAGATGGAAAGACAACAGATACGCAGTATTTT. Translation: CATSRDGKTTDTQYF.

The rearrangement joins TRBV6-6 to TRBJ1-5; TRBD1 aligns across 9 bases. The germline gives CDR1 MNHNY, CDR2 SVGAGI (reference sequence). Trimming took 2 bases from V and 2 from J; bases not matched to a gene: 4. This CDR3 has 16 residues. The CDR3 DNA reads as TGTGCCAGCAGTTACGAGGGACAGGGCCGCAATCAGCCCCAGCATTTT. Protein: CASSYEGQGRNQPQHF.